The 23 T cell receptor beta chains below come from one sample, sequenced in a study of tumor-infiltrating lymphocytes in primary liver carcinoma. The researchers produced TCR beta cDNA from approximately 460 ng total RNA with a constant-region primer. Slightly modified ARM-PCR served as the procedure for the TCR beta libraries. These libraries came from three rounds of nested multiplex PCR. In the first two PCR rounds, TRBV1-TRBV30 forward primers were paired with a C-beta reverse primer, and each round lasted roughly 9 cycles. TCRdb reanalysed the multiplex PCR reads using MiXCR and keeps one entry per CDR3 protein. The repertoire holds around 330,000 distinct CDR3 sequences, with around 50% as singletons. Unsorted whole blood yielded the blood RNA, and germline DNA was also extracted. The sequencing sample was made of peripheral blood. These receptors originate from a woman younger than 45 with primary liver carcinoma and hepatitis B virus infection.

This chain links TRBV10-1 with TRBJ2-7, with D possibly matching TRBD2 (5 bases). Trimming stripped 0 bases from V and 5 bases from J, with 14 bases between. This CDR3 is 15 amino acids long. Germline assignment: CDR1 WNHNN and CDR2 SYGVQD (reference sequence). CDR3 DNA sequence: TGCGCCAGCAGTGAGTCGCAGGCGTTCGGGAACGAGCAGTACTTC. It specifies CASSESQAFGNEQYF.

The V gene is TRBV7-9, the J gene TRBJ2-7, with 8 bases that match TRBD1. Germline CDR1 SEHNR, CDR2 FQNEAQ (reference sequence). V trimming: 8 bases; J trimming: 2 bases; junction bases outside the gene matches: 11. CDR3 size: 15 residues. The DNA for the CDR3 is TGTGCCAGCTGCGACACCGACAGGGGAGCCTACGAGCAGTACTTC. It is translated as CASCDTDRGAYEQYF.

With regard to this clonotype: A read error is possible here, since a much larger clone lies one base away. This chain connects TRBV29-1 to TRBJ2-1; no reliable D call. This CDR3 is 12 amino acids long. Germline CDR1 reads SQVTM; CDR2 reads ANQGSEA. The CDR3 DNA reads TGCAGCGTTGCCCGAATGGGAAATGGGCAGTTCTTC. Protein: CSVARMGNGQFF.

The V gene is TRBV24-1, the J gene TRBJ1-5, with D tentatively TRBD1 (6 bases). The ends were cut back, 4 bases at V and 4 bases at J, with 13 bases in the middle. There are 15 residues in the CDR3. Germline lookup yields CDR1 KGHDR and CDR2 SFDVKD. DNA for the CDR3: TGTGCCACCAGTGACCCACAGGACAGAAATCAGCCCCAGCATTTT. Its protein product is CATSDPQDRNQPQHF.

On this clonotype: Its ends do not fully match the called genes, so a read error is possible. The chain uses TRBV11-2 and TRBJ2-7; TRBD2 aligns across 8 bases. From germline, CDR1 is SGHAT and CDR2 FQNNGV. The CDR3 extends over 13 amino acids. DNA of the CDR3: TGTGTCAGCAAAAGGGGTAGCGGGGCTGGGCAGTATTTC. Its protein product is CVSKRGSGAGQYF. Full variable domain (outside the CDR3, taken from reference TRBV11-2 and TRBJ2-7): EAGVAQSPRYKIIEKRQSVAFWCNPISGHATLYWYQQILGQGPKLLIQFQNNGVVDDSQLPKDRFSAERLKGVDSTLKIQPAKLEDSAVYLCVSKRGSGAGQYFGPGTRLTVT.

The chain has TRBV28 and TRBJ2-1; weak D call: TRBD1 (6 bases). The CDR3 has 14 residues. Germline-derived CDR1 and CDR2 are MDHEN and SYDVKM. Trimming took 8 bases from V and 2 from J, leaving 13 bases between them. CDR3 sequence reads: CASLPAGAYNEQFF. The CDR3 DNA reads as TGTGCCAGCCTACCGGCAGGGGCCTACAATGAGCAGTTCTTC.

This chain uses TRBV5-5 with TRBJ1-4, with 7 positions matching TRBD1. V dropped 0 bases and J dropped 12; count of bases not matched to a gene: 8. This CDR3 comprises 14 residues. Germline assignment: CDR1 SGHKS and CDR2 YYEKEE (reference sequence). The CDR3 nucleotides are TGTGCCAGCAGCTTGGGAGGGGGCTTAGGTGAACTGTTTTTT. This translates into CASSLGGGLGELFF.

The count of this clonotype is one. A clone one base away is much larger, so this may be a read error. The chain is built from TRBV29-1 and TRBJ2-7; the D gene is possibly TRBD2 (5 bases). Trimming pared 6 bases from V and 5 bases from J, leaving 11 bases between. The CDR3 spans 11 residues. Per germline, CDR1 SQVTM and CDR2 ANQGSEA. Written as DNA, the CDR3 is TGCAGCGTGCTTCGGGATGACGAGCAGTACTTC. Translation gives CSVLRDDEQYF.

Only a few counts were recorded for this clonotype. The J gene is TRBJ2-1, the V gene TRBV24-1; D uncertain. The CDR3 loop spans 16 amino acids. V was shortened by 2 bases and J by 0 bases, with 10 bases between the two germline ends. In germline, CDR1 is KGHDR, CDR2 SFDVKD. The CDR3 bases are TGTGCCACCAGTGATTCTCGAATAGACTCCTACAATGAGCAGTTCTTC. Translating gives CATSDSRIDSYNEQFF.

This clonotype was seen repeatedly, ten times or more. The rearrangement joins TRBV12-3 or TRBV12-4 to TRBJ2-1, with TRBD2 matching over 8 bases. Germline trimming cut 7 bases from V and 2 bases from J; bases unmatched to any gene: 10. The CDR3 runs 16 residues. For the CDR3, the DNA is TGTGCCAGCACAGACGCCGGGACTAGGGCCTACAATGAGCAGTTCTTC. Protein product: CASTDAGTRAYNEQFF.

This clonotype was recorded at least ten times. The rearrangement links TRBV12-3 or TRBV12-4 to TRBJ2-2; D unresolved. This CDR3 contains 12 residues. V dropped 5 bases and J dropped 6 bases, with 7 bases sitting between them. CDR3 in amino acids: CASSSGAGELFF. DNA of the CDR3: TGTGCCAGCAGTAGTGGGGCCGGGGAGCTGTTTTTT.

In the case of this clonotype: A read error may produce the germline difference seen at one junction end. The chain links TRBV11-1 to TRBJ2-5; no clear D. CDR1 and CDR2 from the germline V gene are SGHAT and FQDESV (reference sequence). The CDR3 has 15 amino acids. This CDR3 reads CASSHRGLDQKTQYF. CDR3 nucleotides: TGTGCAAGCAGCCATCGAGGTCTGGATCAAAAGACCCAGTACTTC.

This clonotype was recorded a few times. The V call is TRBV12-5, the J call TRBJ1-6; a weak D match, TRBD1 (6 bases). CDR1 and CDR2 (germline): LGHNT, FRNRAP. V was shortened by 0 bases and J by 7 bases, with 7 bases between the two germline ends. This CDR3 region has 14 residues. In nucleotides, the CDR3 is TGTGCTAGTGGTTTGGTGGGACAAAATTCACCCCTCCACTTT. Residues: CASGLVGQNSPLHF.

For this clonotype: A junction boundary mismatches the germline segment, possibly from a read error. J is TRBJ2-1 and V is TRBV5-4; 10 nucleotides align to TRBD2. This CDR3 is 16 amino acids long. Germline assignment: CDR1 SGHNT and CDR2 YYREEE (reference sequence). CDR3 DNA: TGTGCCAGCAGCATGGGGGTAGCGGGAGGTTACAATGAGCCGCTCTTC. Protein sequence: CASSMGVAGGYNEPLF. Drawing the rest from reference TRBV5-4 and TRBJ2-1, the complete variable domain is ETGVTQSPTHLIKTRGQQVTLRCSSQSGHNTVSWYQQALGQGPQFIFQYYREEENGRGNFPPRFSGLQFPNYSSELNVNALELDDSALYLCASSMGVAGGYNEPLFGPGTRLTVL.

As concerns this clonotype: A single base separates this from a much larger clone, so it may be a read error. V usage is TRBV6-6 and J usage is TRBJ2-2, with a weak D call TRBD1 (6 bases). The germline CDR1 and CDR2 sequences are MNHNY and SVGAGI (reference sequence). The CDR3 is 13 amino acids. The CDR3 region has the DNA TGTGCCAGCGGGGGCGCGAACACCGGGGAGCCGTTTTTT. The encoded protein is CASGGANTGEPFF.

J is TRBJ2-7 and V is TRBV29-1; 7 bases fit TRBD2. This CDR3 comprises 14 residues. CDR1 SQVTM and CDR2 ANQGSEA come from the germline V gene. The DNA of the CDR3 is TGCAGTGCTTCCGCGGCGGGAGATTTCTCAGAGCAGTACTTC. This sequence encodes CSASAAGDFSEQYF.

Ten or more counts support this clonotype. The chain combines TRBV12-3 or TRBV12-4 with TRBJ2-7, with a tentative D call TRBD2 (5 bases). The V end was cut by 5 bases, the J end by 2 bases, with 13 bases between. The CDR3 runs to 14 residues. The CDR3 protein is CASSREGGPYEQYF. In DNA, the CDR3 is TGTGCCAGCAGTCGGGAAGGCGGCCCCTACGAGCAGTACTTC.

V and J are TRBV28 and TRBJ2-7; TRBD2 might be the D (6 bases). V shed 11 bases and J shed 1 base, with 15 bases lying between them. This CDR3 has 13 amino acids. Germline lookup yields CDR1 MDHEN and CDR2 SYDVKM. CDR3 amino acids: CACYGGKSYEQYF. In DNA, the CDR3 is TGTGCCTGCTATGGGGGGAAATCCTACGAGCAGTACTTC.

V gene TRBV29-1 combines with J gene TRBJ2-5; the D gene could be TRBD1 or TRBD2 (5 bases each). The CDR3 sequence is 15 residues long. Germline V gives CDR1 SQVTM, CDR2 ANQGSEA. CDR3 protein: CRSETGRGVKETQYF. CDR3 in DNA: TGCAGATCTGAAACCGGAAGGGGAGTGAAGGAGACCCAGTACTTC.

In this sample, this clonotype turned up many times. V gene TRBV4-2 combines with J gene TRBJ2-1, with D uncertain. This CDR3 is 12 amino acids long. Trimming cost V 0 bases and J 9 bases, with 6 bases left between them. Germline V gene sequence: CDR1 LGHNA, CDR2 YNFKEQ. The DNA for the CDR3 is TGTGCCAGCAGCCAAGATGAAAGTGAGCAGTTCTTC. Translation: CASSQDESEQFF.

The chain combines TRBV6-1 with TRBJ2-7; D might be TRBD1 (5 bases). This CDR3 spans 14 amino acids. Germline CDR1 MNHNS, CDR2 SASEGT. Trimming took 7 bases from V and 1 from J, leaving 14 bases between them. CDR3 protein: CASNDRPQSYEQYF. The CDR3 DNA reads TGTGCCAGCAATGACAGACCTCAGTCCTACGAGCAGTACTTC.

This clonotype has just one count. Germline is not matched at one junction end, which may reflect a read error. The V gene is TRBV11-2, the J gene TRBJ2-7; possible D gene TRBD2, 5 bases. The CDR3 is 14 amino acids. Germline V gene sequence: CDR1 SGHAT, CDR2 FQNNGV. Here the CDR3 reads CTSGTTLSSYEQYF. Written as DNA, the CDR3 is TGTACCAGCGGCACCACCCTTAGCTCCTACGAGCAGTACTTC.

A remark on this clonotype: Mismatch with germline at one junction end may stem from a read error. The chain links TRBV5-5 to TRBJ1-2; no clear D. The CDR3 contains 15 residues. CDR1 and CDR2 (germline): SGHKS, YYEKEE (reference sequence). CDR3 sequence (DNA): TGTGCCAGCAGCTTGGCGAGAGGAATCGACTATGGCAACACCTTC. Translating it yields CASSLARGIDYGNTF.